Listed below are T cell receptor beta chains from one sample, sequenced in a study of cytomegalovirus exposure and HLA in healthy donors. Assay used: immunoSEQ multiplex PCR; TCRdb lists only in-frame clones, some missing. Of around 150,000 clones in the sample, around four fifths were seen once. What was sequenced was PBMCs. All receptors derive from a woman in her twenties or thirties in good health and CMV-seronegative. Each CDR3 is given with its conserved first and last residue. D genes are given only for firm matches. A clone size is listed for some rows: how often the clone was seen (once, few, many), or a class if it is expanded.

TRBJ2-1 | TRBD2 | TRBV29-1 | NA | TGCAGCGTTCGGACTAGCAACCACAATGAGCAGTTCTTC | CSVRTSNHNEQFF
TRBJ2-2 | NA | TRBV7-2 | NA | TGTGCCAGCAGCCCGGACTCCCCCCCGAACACCGGGGAGCTGTTTTTT | CASSPDSPPNTGELFF
TRBJ1-1 | NA | TRBV5-6 | NA | TGTGCCAGCAGCTTGGGGGGGGAGAACACTGAAGCTTTCTTT | CASSLGGENTEAFF
TRBJ1-2 | TRBD1 | TRBV7-9 | NA | TGTGCCAGCAGCTTAGGAGGGGGCGGCTACACCTTC | CASSLGGGGYTF
TRBJ1-1 | NA | TRBV9 | NA | TGTGCCAGCAGCGAACAGAGTCTAATGAACACTGAAGCTTTCTTT | CASSEQSLMNTEAFF
TRBJ2-3 | TRBD1 | TRBV7-3 | NA | TGTGCCAGCAGCTTAACTAAGGACAGGGTGCCACTGAATACGCAGTATTTT | CASSLTKDRVPLNTQYF
TRBJ2-1 | NA | TRBV19 | NA | TGTGCCAGTACTGGGCAGGGTACCTACAATGAGCAGTTCTTC | CASTGQGTYNEQFF
TRBJ2-7 | NA | TRBV5-1 | NA | TGCGCCAGCAGCTTGCAGGGGGGCTCCTACGAGCAGTACTTC | CASSLQGGSYEQYF
TRBJ2-5 | TRBD1 | TRBV20-1 | few | TGCAGTGTAGACAGGGGGGAGACCCAGTACTTC | CSVDRGETQYF
TRBJ1-2 | NA | TRBV7-9 | NA | TGTGCCAGCAGCCCCCAGGGCCTTGGCTACACCTTC | CASSPQGLGYTF
TRBJ1-1 | NA | TRBV6-6 | NA | TGTGCCAGCAGTTATTCTGGGGAGGGGACTGAAGCTTTCTTT | CASSYSGEGTEAFF
TRBJ1-3 | NA | TRBV5-1 | NA | TGCGCCAGCAGCCCGACTGCGTCTGGAAACACCATATATTTT | CASSPTASGNTIYF
TRBJ2-5 | TRBD2 | TRBV27 | few | TGTGCCAGCAGCCCTCTAAGCGGGGCGGCCCAGTACTTC | CASSPLSGAAQYF
TRBJ2-7 | NA | TRBV5-1 | NA | TGCGCCAGCAGTCAAGACACCTACGAGCAGTACTTC | CASSQDTYEQYF
TRBJ2-5 | TRBD2 | TRBV28 | NA | TGTGCCAGCACGTCGATCGGGGGGGCGTGGGAGACCCAGTACTTC | CASTSIGGAWETQYF
TRBJ1-1 | TRBD1 | TRBV29-1 | NA | TGCAGCGTTGACGTGGGACAGGGCCCCACTGAAGCTTTCTTT | CSVDVGQGPTEAFF
TRBJ2-2 | NA | TRBV9 | few | TGTGCCAGCAGCGTAGCAGGGGGAGGCACCGGGGAGCTGTTTTTT | CASSVAGGGTGELFF
TRBJ2-7 | TRBD2 | TRBV28 | NA | TGTGCCAGCAGTTACCCTACCAGCGGGGGGCCCTACGAGCAGTACTTC | CASSYPTSGGPYEQYF
TRBJ1-6 | TRBD1 | TRBV7-6 | NA | TGTGCCAGCAGCCCCCAGGGGGCAGGGAGGAAATCACCCCTCCACTTT | CASSPQGAGRKSPLHF
TRBJ1-6 | NA | TRBV14 | few | TGTGCCAGCAGCCAAGTTGGAGACCACTATAATTCACCCCTCCACTTT | CASSQVGDHYNSPLHF
TRBJ1-5 | TRBD1 | TRBV2 | NA | TGTGCCAGCAGTGATAGGACAGGGGGTTTGCAGCCCCAGCATTTT | CASSDRTGGLQPQHF
TRBJ2-2 | NA | TRBV4-2 | NA | TGTGCCAGCAGCCTCCGATTGAGTACAGACACCGGGGAGCTGTTTTTT | CASSLRLSTDTGELFF
TRBJ1-1 | NA | TRBV6-5 | NA | TGTGCCAGCAGTTACCGGAACACTGAAGCTTTCTTT | CASSYRNTEAFF
TRBJ2-6 | NA | TRBV6-1 | NA | TGTGCCAGCGCGGTGCAGAGCTCTGGGGCCAACGTCCTGACTTTC | CASAVQSSGANVLTF
TRBJ1-5 | TRBD1 | TRBV2 | few | TGTGCCACCTCGGGACAGAGAGTCATTGGCAATCAGCCCCAGCATTTT | CATSGQRVIGNQPQHF
TRBJ1-2 | TRBD1 | TRBV5-6 | NA | TGTGCCAGCAGCTACCGGGACAGGGTAATCCATGGCTACACCTTC | CASSYRDRVIHGYTF
TRBJ1-1 | NA | TRBV29-1 | NA | TGCAGCGTTATCAGGGCGGGAACTGAAGCTTTCTTT | CSVIRAGTEAFF
TRBJ2-7 | NA | TRBV7-9 | NA | TGTGCCAGCAGGGAAGGGGGGGTGGGACTCTCCTATATAATGGAGCAGTACTTC | CASREGGVGLSYIMEQYF
TRBJ1-2 | TRBD1 | TRBV20-1 | NA | TGCAGTGCTGTCGACAGGGACGGCTACACCTTC | CSAVDRDGYTF
TRBJ1-1 | NA | TRBV7-9 | few | TGTGCCAGCAGCCCATCCACAGGATCCACTGAAGCTTTCTTT | CASSPSTGSTEAFF
TRBJ2-3 | TRBD2 | TRBV7-6 | NA | TGTGCCAGCAGCTTGACTAGCGGGTTAGATACGCAGTATTTT | CASSLTSGLDTQYF
TRBJ2-7 | TRBD2 | TRBV7-2 | NA | TGTGCCAGCAGCTTAGTAGGCGCGCGGGGGGGCTGGTACGAGCAGTACTTC | CASSLVGARGGWYEQYF
TRBJ2-7 | NA | TRBV10-3 | NA | TGTGCCAGCAGACAAGAGAGGTCTGCCTACGAGCAGTACTTC | CASRQERSAYEQYF
TRBJ2-7 | NA | TRBV27 | NA | TGTGCCAGCAGTTCCCTGAGGCGCTACGAGCAGTACTTC | CASSSLRRYEQYF
TRBJ1-1 | NA | TRBV25-1 | NA | TGTGCCAGCAGTGTTCACGGGAACACTGAAGCTTTCTTT | CASSVHGNTEAFF
TRBJ2-3 | NA | TRBV7-2 | NA | TGTGCCAGCAGCTTAGGGGCACCACCTCTCACAAATACGCAGTATTTT | CASSLGAPPLTNTQYF
TRBJ2-1 | TRBD2 | TRBV18 | NA | TGTGCCAGCTCACCACCGGGGGGGGACTACAATGAGCAGTTCTTC | CASSPPGGDYNEQFF
TRBJ1-1 | NA | TRBV7-9 | NA | TGTGCCAGCAGCTTAGGGGGAACAGGGTTAAACACTGAAGCTTTCTTT | CASSLGGTGLNTEAFF
TRBJ2-1 | NA | TRBV9 | NA | TGTGCCAGCAGCGTAGCGAGCTTCTCCTACAATGAGCAGTTCTTC | CASSVASFSYNEQFF
TRBJ2-7 | NA | TRBV6-1 | NA | TGTGCCAGCAGTTCTAGGGGGGGGGAATTCTACGAGCAGTACTTC | CASSSRGGEFYEQYF
TRBJ1-3 | TRBD1 | TRBV5-1 | few | TGCGCCAGCAGAGGGACAGGGTCTGACACCATATATTTT | CASRGTGSDTIYF
TRBJ1-1 | TRBD1 | TRBV6-4 | NA | TGTGCCAGCAGTATAACAGGACAGGGGTCTGAAGCTTTCTTT | CASSITGQGSEAFF
TRBJ1-1 | TRBD1 | TRBV19 | NA | TGTGCCAGTAGAGGCCGGGACAGGGTCCCGTTGAGCACTGAAGCTTTCTTT | CASRGRDRVPLSTEAFF
TRBJ1-5 | NA | TRBV19 | NA | TGTGCCAGTAGTATAGAGCAGGGCAGGGGTAATCAGCCCCAGCATTTT | CASSIEQGRGNQPQHF
TRBJ1-5 | NA | TRBV19 | few | TGTGCCAGTACCGAGGCTGGTTCGGGTAGTCAGCCCCAGCATTTT | CASTEAGSGSQPQHF
TRBJ1-5 | NA | TRBV6-1 | once | TGTGCCAGCAGTGAAAGGAGGGGTCAGCCCCAGCATTTT | CASSERRGQPQHF
TRBJ1-3 | TRBD1 | TRBV29-1 | NA | TGCAGCGTTGAAGGACAGGGTGGAAACACCATATATTTT | CSVEGQGGNTIYF
TRBJ2-3 | NA | TRBV6-1 | NA | TGTGCCAGCAATAGCGAGCCAGATACGCAGTATTTT | CASNSEPDTQYF
TRBJ2-3 | TRBD1 | TRBV5-1 | NA | TGCGCCAGCAGACCGAGACAGGGATCAGATACGCAGTATTTT | CASRPRQGSDTQYF
TRBJ1-5 | TRBD1 | TRBV27 | NA | TGTGCCAGCACCCCGACAGGGTCGAGCCAGCCCCAGCATTTT | CASTPTGSSQPQHF
TRBJ2-7 | TRBD1 | TRBV2 | many | TGTGCCAGCAGCGTACAAAGGGACAGCTACGAGCAGTACTTC | CASSVQRDSYEQYF
TRBJ2-7 | TRBD2 | TRBV19 | NA | TGTGCCAGTAGTATAGGGGGACTAGCGGGGGTCTACGAGCAGTACTTC | CASSIGGLAGVYEQYF
TRBJ1-1 | NA | TRBV28 | NA | TGTGCCAGCAGTCGGAGGAACACTGAAGCTTTCTTT | CASSRRNTEAFF
TRBJ1-1 | TRBD1 | TRBV27 | once | TGTGCCAGCAGTTTAGGGACAGCCCCGGGTAAATTGAACACTGAAGCTTTCTTT | CASSLGTAPGKLNTEAFF
TRBJ2-7 | TRBD1 | TRBV5-6 | NA | TGTGCCAGCAGCTCCGCCGACAGGGGGCGATACGAGCAGTACTTC | CASSSADRGRYEQYF